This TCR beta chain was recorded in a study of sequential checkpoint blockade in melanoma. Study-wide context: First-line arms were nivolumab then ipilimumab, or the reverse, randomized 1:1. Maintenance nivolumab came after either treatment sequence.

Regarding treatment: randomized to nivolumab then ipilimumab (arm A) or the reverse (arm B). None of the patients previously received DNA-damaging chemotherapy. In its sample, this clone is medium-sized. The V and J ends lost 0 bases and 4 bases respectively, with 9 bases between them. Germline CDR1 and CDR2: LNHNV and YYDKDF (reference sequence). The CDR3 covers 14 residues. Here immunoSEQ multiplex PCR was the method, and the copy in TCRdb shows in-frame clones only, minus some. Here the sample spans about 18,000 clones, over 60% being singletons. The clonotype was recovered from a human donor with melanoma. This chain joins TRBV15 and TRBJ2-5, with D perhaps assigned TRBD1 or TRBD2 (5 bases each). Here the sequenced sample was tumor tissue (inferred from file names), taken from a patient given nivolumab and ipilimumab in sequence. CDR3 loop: CATSRDRGVETQYF. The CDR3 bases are TGTGCCACCAGCAGAGATCGAGGGGTAGAGACCCAGTACTTC.